These 32 T cell receptor beta chains were all obtained from the same sample, sequenced in a study of beta chain features in type 1 diabetes. The entirety of the isolated RNA underwent reverse transcription, so expressed TCRB transcripts were sequenced. Sequencing was performed with immunoSEQ multiplex PCR; in TCRdb, only in-frame clones are kept and a portion is missing. The data hold some 150,000 clones, with around 51% observed a single time. Sequencing was carried out using Tregs from blood. The source of these receptors is a man between 18 and 35 years old in good health.

The chain joins TRBV11-2 to TRBJ1-4; D call uncertain. Germline V CDR1 and CDR2: SGHAT, FQNNGV. V lost 0 bases and J 8 bases, leaving 4 bases between the germline ends. This CDR3 has 12 residues. CDR3 region: CASSLDEEKLFF. In DNA, the CDR3 is TGTGCCAGCAGCTTAGACGAGGAAAAACTGTTTTTT.

There are a few counts of this clone. This sequence joins TRBV4-2 and TRBJ1-2, with D unresolved. V was clipped by 1 base and J by 6 bases, with 21 bases between them. Germline V gene sequence: CDR1 LGHNA, CDR2 YNFKEQ. CDR3 length equals 17 residues. CDR3 amino acids: CASSQVESLGVAHGYTF. CDR3 bases: TGTGCCAGCAGCCAAGTGGAGTCTCTCGGGGTGGCCCATGGCTACACCTTC.

This clone came up a few times. The chain's CDR3 is CASSPLVGNQPQHF. The CDR3, as DNA: TGTGCCAGCAGCCCACTTGTGGGCAATCAGCCCCAGCATTTT. The chain has TRBV7-9 and TRBJ1-5, with unresolved D. Trimming pared 5 bases from V and 2 bases from J, leaving 10 bases between. The V gene's germline CDR1 is SEHNR and CDR2 FQNEAQ (reference sequence). This CDR3 is 14 amino acids long.

This clone occurred a few times. The V call is TRBV7-2, the J call TRBJ1-5; D uncertain. Germline CDR1 and CDR2: SGHTA and FQGNSA. Deletions cut 2 bases from V and 6 bases from J, with 14 bases between. The CDR3 contains 15 residues. CDR3: CASSLNGLQSQPQHF. CDR3 coding DNA: TGTGCCAGCAGCTTAAATGGGCTCCAATCTCAGCCCCAGCATTTT.

This clone was seen a few times. V and J are TRBV19 and TRBJ1-1; a weak D match, TRBD1 (5 bases). The germline CDR1 and CDR2 sequences are LNHDA and SQIVND (reference sequence). The CDR3 covers 15 residues. The V and J ends lost 6 bases and 1 base respectively, with 15 bases between them. The CDR3 DNA follows: TGTGCCAGTAGGCCGGGGGGGTACGGGAACACTGAAGCTTTCTTT. Encoded protein: CASRPGGYGNTEAFF.

The chain links TRBV27 to TRBJ2-7; 10 bases agree with TRBD1. The trim removed 2 bases at V and 6 bases at J, leaving 4 bases unmatched. Germline assignment: CDR1 MNHEY and CDR2 SMNVEV (reference sequence). The CDR3 extends over 14 amino acids. For the CDR3, the DNA is TGTGCCAGCAGTTTAAGGGGACAGGGGTCCGAGCAGTACTTC. This codes for CASSLRGQGSEQYF.

The V gene is TRBV11-2, the J gene TRBJ2-3; TRBD1 aligns across 7 bases. The CDR3 sequence is 14 residues long. V shed 6 bases and J 4 bases; nucleotides not matched to a gene: 7. Germline loops: CDR1 SGHAT, CDR2 FQNNGV. For the CDR3, the DNA is TGTGCCAGCAGGCAGACAGGGAATGCAGATACGCAGTATTTT. Amino acid sequence: CASRQTGNADTQYF.

V gene TRBV25-1 combines with J gene TRBJ2-2; 10 bases are a match to TRBD2. V was pared by 11 bases and J by 2 bases, with 8 bases of the junction left unmatched. The CDR3 covers 15 residues. From germline, CDR1 is MGHDK and CDR2 SYGVNS. CDR3 DNA: TGTGCCGCCCGGACTAGCGGAGTTAACACCGGGGAGCTGTTTTTT. Its translation: CAARTSGVNTGELFF.

J is TRBJ2-2 and V is TRBV5-1; 10 nucleotides agree with TRBD2. CDR3 size: 16 residues. The ends lost 3 bases at V and 5 bases at J; junction bases unmatched: 7. Germline V lookup: CDR1 SGHRS, CDR2 YFSETQ. The CDR3 is CASSSLAGGETGELFF. DNA for the CDR3: TGCGCCAGCAGCTCATTAGCGGGGGGAGAGACCGGGGAGCTGTTTTTT.

The chain links TRBV29-1 to TRBJ2-5; no clear D. The CDR3 length is 14 residues. The germline gives CDR1 SQVTM, CDR2 ANQGSEA. Trimming shortened V by 1 base and J by 2 bases, and 11 bases separated the two germline ends. The CDR3 region is CSVEAAGGQETQYF. In DNA, the CDR3 is TGCAGCGTTGAAGCGGCTGGCGGACAAGAGACCCAGTACTTC.

CDR3 sequence: CASSEYGGGHLHGYTF. Here the CDR3 DNA reads TGTGCCAGCAGTGAATATGGTGGGGGACACCTTCATGGCTACACCTTC. The V and J genes are TRBV25-1 and TRBJ1-2, with a weak D call TRBD1 (6 bases). In germline, CDR1 is MGHDK, CDR2 SYGVNS. CDR3 length equals 16 residues. V lost 0 bases to trimming and J lost 6 bases, with 17 bases between them.

The V gene is TRBV27, the J gene TRBJ2-2; no clear D gene. The CDR3 extends over 13 amino acids. The V gene's germline CDR1 is MNHEY and CDR2 SMNVEV (reference sequence). Trimming shortened V by 2 bases and J by 5 bases, and 6 bases separated the two germline ends. The CDR3 DNA reads TGTGCCAGCAGTTTAGGGCAGACCGGGGAGCTGTTTTTT. The encoded protein is CASSLGQTGELFF.

CDR3 sequence (DNA): TGTGCCATCAGTGACCCCGGGACTAGCGGGAGTTACGAGCAGTACTTC. Translated, it gives CAISDPGTSGSYEQYF. This chain connects TRBV10-3 to TRBJ2-7, with 14 bases fitting TRBD2. Trimming took 3 bases from V and 4 from J; bases not matched to a gene: 5. Germline loops: CDR1 ENHRY, CDR2 SYGVKD. CDR3 length: 16 residues.

V usage is TRBV28 and J usage is TRBJ2-1; maybe TRBD1 (5 bases). The CDR3 covers 15 residues. Trimming removed 5 bases from V and 4 bases from J, with 15 bases in between. Germline loops: CDR1 MDHEN, CDR2 SYDVKM. The CDR3, as DNA: TGTGCCAGCAGTCCGCAGGGTTTCAGGTACAATGAGCAGTTCTTC. This gives the protein CASSPQGFRYNEQFF.

This clone showed up just a few times. The chain joins TRBV19 to TRBJ2-7; 10 positions match TRBD2. CDR3 length: 16 amino acids. The V gene end was trimmed by 3 bases and the J gene end by 1 base; junction bases not matched to a gene: 6. Germline V gene data show CDR1 as LNHDA and CDR2 as SQIVND (reference sequence). This CDR3 reads CASSISGRWSSYEQYF. The CDR3 DNA follows: TGTGCCAGTAGTATTAGCGGGAGGTGGAGTTCCTACGAGCAGTACTTC. Together with reference TRBV19 and TRBJ2-7, the CDR3 gives the full variable domain: DGGITQSPKYLFRKEGQNVTLSCEQNLNHDAMYWYRQDPGQGLRLIYYSQIVNDFQKGDIAEGYSVSREKKESFPLTVTSAQKNPTAFYLCASSISGRWSSYEQYFGPGTRLTVT.

The gene calls are TRBV6-1 and TRBJ2-1, with 11 bases that match TRBD2. The length of the CDR3 is 15 residues. CDR1 is MNHNS and CDR2 is SASEGT in the germline V gene. Unmatched junction bases numbered 10, after V lost 6 bases and J lost 9 bases. The CDR3 nucleotides are TGTGCCAGCAGGGCAGCACTAGCGGGAGTAAGTGAGCAGTTCTTC. This codes for CASRAALAGVSEQFF.

This clone was recorded a few times. Written as DNA, the CDR3 is TGCAGCGTTGCGTCCAGGTCAGGGGTGCCGGAGACCCAGTACTTC. Translated: CSVASRSGVPETQYF. J is TRBJ2-5 and V is TRBV29-1, with D possibly TRBD1 on 6 matching bases. The CDR3 consists of 15 residues. Trimming left V 4 bases short and J 5 bases short, with 20 bases between. Germline V gene data show CDR1 as SQVTM and CDR2 as ANQGSEA.

This clone showed up just a few times. The chain uses TRBV10-3 and TRBJ2-1; tentatively, D is TRBD2 (5 bases). V lost 7 bases and J lost 8, with 12 bases in between. Germline loops: CDR1 ENHRY, CDR2 SYGVKD. This CDR3 has 12 residues. This chain's CDR3 is CAIKAARDEQFF. The CDR3 coding sequence is TGTGCCATCAAGGCGGCGAGGGATGAGCAGTTCTTC.

This clone has just a few counts. This chain uses TRBV7-9 with TRBJ2-2; D gene ambiguous. There are 13 residues in the CDR3. From germline, CDR1 is SEHNR and CDR2 FQNEAQ (reference sequence). V lost 6 bases to trimming and J lost 5 bases, with 10 bases between them. The CDR3 DNA reads TGTGCCAGCAGGCCGGGTGGGACCGGGGAGCTGTTTTTT. Translation gives CASRPGGTGELFF.

This chain uses TRBV5-1 with TRBJ2-3; the D is unclear. V lost 0 bases and J 0 bases, leaving 14 bases between the germline ends. Germline lookup yields CDR1 SGHRS and CDR2 YFSETQ. CDR3 length equals 17 residues. The CDR3 spells CASSLGPGGASTDTQYF. The CDR3 DNA sequence: TGCGCCAGCAGCTTGGGCCCTGGCGGCGCTAGCACAGATACGCAGTATTTT.

This clone appeared a few times. The V gene is TRBV7-9, the J gene TRBJ2-3; D not certain. The V gene lost 5 bases and the J gene lost 6 bases, with 9 bases spanning the gap. Germline values: CDR1 SEHNR, CDR2 FQNEAQ (reference sequence). The CDR3 is made up of 12 amino acids. The CDR3, as DNA: TGTGCCAGCAGCCACTCACGGGATACGCAGTATTTT. Protein product: CASSHSRDTQYF.

This clone was counted a few times. V is TRBV7-9 and J is TRBJ2-6, with 10 bases lining up with TRBD1. Trimming at V came to 4 bases and at J to 4 bases, leaving 10 bases not matched to a gene. Germline V gene data show CDR1 as SEHNR and CDR2 as FQNEAQ (reference sequence). The CDR3 has 18 residues. CDR3 loop: CASSSDRGLPPGANVLTF. As DNA, the CDR3 is TGTGCCAGCAGCTCCGACAGGGGGCTCCCCCCGGGGGCCAACGTCCTGACTTTC.

This clone came up a few times. The J gene is TRBJ2-3, the V gene TRBV6-5; 8 bases line up with TRBD2. Germline CDR1 reads MNHEY; CDR2 reads SVGAGI. V lost 0 bases, J lost 6 bases, and 8 bases stayed unmatched. The CDR3 spans 16 residues. The CDR3 is CASSYSLAGLTDTQYF. CDR3 bases: TGTGCCAGCAGTTACTCGCTAGCGGGCCTCACTGATACGCAGTATTTT.

The V call is TRBV28, the J call TRBJ1-3; 9 nucleotides match TRBD1. The germline V gene has CDR1 MDHEN and CDR2 SYDVKM. V trimming: 5 bases; J trimming: 7 bases; junction bases outside the gene matches: 12. There are 16 residues in the CDR3. The CDR3, as DNA: TGTGCCAGCAGTCTCTACAAAGGGACAGGGAGGAACACCATATATTTT. It specifies CASSLYKGTGRNTIYF.

The V and J genes are TRBV30 and TRBJ2-1; 10 nucleotides line up with TRBD2. Losses at the gene ends were 2 bases for V and 3 bases for J; bases not matched to a gene: 1. The CDR3 contains 14 residues. Per germline, CDR1 GTSNPN and CDR2 SVGIG (reference sequence). As DNA, the CDR3 is TGTGCCTGGAGTAGGACTAGCGGCTACAATGAGCAGTTCTTC. As protein: CAWSRTSGYNEQFF.

The chain links TRBV18 to TRBJ2-7, with 7 bases that match TRBD1. This CDR3 has 13 amino acids. Germline V gene data show CDR1 as KGHSH and CDR2 as LQKENI. V lost 4 bases and J lost 3; bases outside the gene matches: 3. The CDR3 DNA is TGTGCCAGCTCACGAGGGGGCGTCTACGAGCAGTACTTC. This translates into CASSRGGVYEQYF.

In its sample, this clone was seen a few times. The chain carries TRBV7-2 and TRBJ1-1; possible D gene TRBD1, 5 bases. V was shortened by 1 base and J by 8 bases, with 14 bases between the two germline ends. CDR1 and CDR2 from the germline V gene are SGHTA and FQGNSA. The CDR3 is made up of 14 amino acids. CDR3 in amino acids: CASSLGGTISEAFF. CDR3 DNA sequence: TGTGCCAGCAGCTTAGGGGGGACTATTTCCGAAGCTTTCTTT.

This clone turned up a few times. The J gene is TRBJ2-3, the V gene TRBV28; D is unresolved. The germline V and J ends were trimmed by 5 bases and 2 bases, with 5 bases remaining between them. Germline assignment: CDR1 MDHEN and CDR2 SYDVKM. This CDR3 has 12 residues. CDR3 sequence: CASSPITDTQYF. The CDR3 nucleotides are TGTGCCAGCAGTCCTATCACAGATACGCAGTATTTT.

The rearrangement uses TRBV28 and TRBJ2-3, with TRBD1 as a possible D gene (5 bases). Germline CDR1 and CDR2: MDHEN and SYDVKM. The CDR3 runs 13 residues. V was trimmed by 5 bases and J by 0 bases, leaving 6 bases between them. CDR3 in amino acids: CASSTGSTDTQYF. DNA of the CDR3: TGTGCCAGCAGTACAGGTAGCACAGATACGCAGTATTTT.

The chain carries TRBV7-9 and TRBJ2-3; TRBD1 matches at 7 bases. The trim removed 2 bases at V and 4 bases at J, leaving 0 bases unmatched. Germline loops: CDR1 SEHNR, CDR2 FQNEAQ (reference sequence). The CDR3 is 13 amino acids. The CDR3 DNA is TGTGCCAGCAGCTTACAGGGGGCAGATACGCAGTATTTT. It encodes CASSLQGADTQYF.

The chain has TRBV30 and TRBJ2-4, with 7 nucleotides matching TRBD1. With V trimmed by 5 bases and J by 10 bases, 5 bases remained unmatched. Germline V gene lookup returns CDR1 GTSNPN and CDR2 SVGIG (reference sequence). The CDR3 spans 11 residues. The CDR3 nucleotides are TGTGCCTGGGGGGACAGATATATTCAGTACTTC. It is translated as CAWGDRYIQYF.

The chain has TRBV5-6 and TRBJ1-5; possible D gene TRBD1, 5 bases. V was shortened by 3 bases and J by 1 base, with 8 bases between the two germline ends. The CDR3 contains 14 residues. Germline assignment: CDR1 SGHDT and CDR2 YYEEEE. CDR3 region: CASSWGQSNQPQHF. Written as DNA, the CDR3 is TGTGCCAGCAGCTGGGGCCAGAGCAATCAGCCCCAGCATTTT.